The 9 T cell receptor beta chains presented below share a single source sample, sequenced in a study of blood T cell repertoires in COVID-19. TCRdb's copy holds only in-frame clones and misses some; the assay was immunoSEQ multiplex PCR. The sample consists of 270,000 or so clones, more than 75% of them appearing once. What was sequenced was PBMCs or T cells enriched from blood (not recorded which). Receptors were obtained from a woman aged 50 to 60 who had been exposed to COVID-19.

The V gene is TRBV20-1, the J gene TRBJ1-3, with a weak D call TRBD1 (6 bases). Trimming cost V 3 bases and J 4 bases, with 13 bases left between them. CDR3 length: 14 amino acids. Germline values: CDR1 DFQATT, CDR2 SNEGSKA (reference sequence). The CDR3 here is CSASTGWAGNTIYF. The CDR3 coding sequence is TGCAGTGCTAGTACAGGGTGGGCAGGAAACACCATATATTTT.

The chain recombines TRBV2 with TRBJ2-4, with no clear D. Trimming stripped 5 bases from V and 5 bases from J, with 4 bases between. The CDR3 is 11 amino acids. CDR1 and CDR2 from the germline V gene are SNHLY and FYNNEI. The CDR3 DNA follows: TGTGCCAGCAGTTATGAAAACATTCAGTACTTC. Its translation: CASSYENIQYF.

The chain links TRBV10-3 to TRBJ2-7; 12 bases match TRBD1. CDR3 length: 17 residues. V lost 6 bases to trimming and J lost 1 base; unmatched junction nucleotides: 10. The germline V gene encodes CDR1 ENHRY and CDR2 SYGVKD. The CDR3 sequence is CAIRPGTGGTRSYEQYF. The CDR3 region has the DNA TGTGCCATCAGACCCGGGACAGGGGGCACTCGTTCCTACGAGCAGTACTTC.

The CDR3 region is CASSLVGSSEPNYGYTF. For the CDR3, the DNA is TGTGCCAGCAGCTTAGTTGGCAGTTCTGAACCTAACTATGGCTACACCTTC. The chain joins TRBV7-8 to TRBJ1-2; D is uncertain. Trimming removed 1 base at V and 0 bases at J, with 15 bases between. The V gene's germline CDR1 is SGHVS and CDR2 FQNEAQ. This CDR3 region has 17 residues.

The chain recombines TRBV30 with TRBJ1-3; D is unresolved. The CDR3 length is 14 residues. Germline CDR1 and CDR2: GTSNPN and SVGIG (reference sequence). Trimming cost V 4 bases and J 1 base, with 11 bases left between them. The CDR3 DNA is TGTGCCTGGACCCATAGCTTTTCTGGAAACACCATATATTTT. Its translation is CAWTHSFSGNTIYF. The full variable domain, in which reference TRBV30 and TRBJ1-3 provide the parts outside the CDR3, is SQTIHQWPATLVQPVGSPLSLECTVEGTSNPNLYWYRQAAGRGLQLLFYSVGIGQISSEVPQNLSASRPQDRQFILSSKKLLLSDSGFYLCAWTHSFSGNTIYFGEGSWLTVV.

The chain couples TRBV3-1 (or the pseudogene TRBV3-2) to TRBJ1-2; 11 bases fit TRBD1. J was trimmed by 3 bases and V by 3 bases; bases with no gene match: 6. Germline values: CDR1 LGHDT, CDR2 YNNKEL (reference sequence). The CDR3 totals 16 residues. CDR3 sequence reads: CASSHLGTGGDYGYTF. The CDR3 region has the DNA TGTGCCAGCAGCCATTTAGGGACAGGGGGAGACTATGGCTACACCTTC.

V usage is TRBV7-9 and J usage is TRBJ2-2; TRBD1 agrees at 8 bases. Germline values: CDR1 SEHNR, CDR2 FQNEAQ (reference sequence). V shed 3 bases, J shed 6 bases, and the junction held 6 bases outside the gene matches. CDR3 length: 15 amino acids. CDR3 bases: TGTGCCAGCAGCTTCAGTCAGGGGGCGGCCGGGGAGCTGTTTTTT. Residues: CASSFSQGAAGELFF.

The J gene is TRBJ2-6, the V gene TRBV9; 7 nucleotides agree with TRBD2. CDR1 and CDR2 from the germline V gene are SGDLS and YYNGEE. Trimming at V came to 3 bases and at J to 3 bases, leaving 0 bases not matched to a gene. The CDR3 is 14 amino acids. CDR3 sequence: CASSGEGGANVLTF. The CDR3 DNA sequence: TGTGCCAGCAGCGGGGAGGGTGGGGCCAACGTCCTGACTTTC.

CDR3 sequence reads: CASLGRGEKLFF. CDR3 DNA sequence: TGTGCCAGTCTGGGCCGGGGTGAAAAACTGTTTTTT. The rearrangement links TRBV3-1 (or the pseudogene TRBV3-2) to TRBJ1-4; no firm D call. Germline-derived CDR1 and CDR2 are LGHDT and YNNKEL (reference sequence). Trimming took 9 bases from V and 7 from J, leaving 12 bases between them. The CDR3 consists of 12 residues.